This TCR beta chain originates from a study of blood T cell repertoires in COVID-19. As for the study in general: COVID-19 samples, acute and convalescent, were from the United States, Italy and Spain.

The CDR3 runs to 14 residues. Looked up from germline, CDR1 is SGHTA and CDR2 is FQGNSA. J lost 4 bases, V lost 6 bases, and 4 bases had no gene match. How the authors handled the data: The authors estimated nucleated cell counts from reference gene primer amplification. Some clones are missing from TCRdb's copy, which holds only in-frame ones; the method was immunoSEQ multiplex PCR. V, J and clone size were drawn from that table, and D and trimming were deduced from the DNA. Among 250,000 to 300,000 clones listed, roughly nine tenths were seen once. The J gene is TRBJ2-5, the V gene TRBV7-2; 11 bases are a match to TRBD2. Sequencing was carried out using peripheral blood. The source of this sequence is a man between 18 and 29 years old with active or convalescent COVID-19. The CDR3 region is CASRITSGRETQYF. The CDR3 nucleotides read TGTGCCAGCAGAATCACTAGCGGGAGAGAGACCCAGTACTTC.